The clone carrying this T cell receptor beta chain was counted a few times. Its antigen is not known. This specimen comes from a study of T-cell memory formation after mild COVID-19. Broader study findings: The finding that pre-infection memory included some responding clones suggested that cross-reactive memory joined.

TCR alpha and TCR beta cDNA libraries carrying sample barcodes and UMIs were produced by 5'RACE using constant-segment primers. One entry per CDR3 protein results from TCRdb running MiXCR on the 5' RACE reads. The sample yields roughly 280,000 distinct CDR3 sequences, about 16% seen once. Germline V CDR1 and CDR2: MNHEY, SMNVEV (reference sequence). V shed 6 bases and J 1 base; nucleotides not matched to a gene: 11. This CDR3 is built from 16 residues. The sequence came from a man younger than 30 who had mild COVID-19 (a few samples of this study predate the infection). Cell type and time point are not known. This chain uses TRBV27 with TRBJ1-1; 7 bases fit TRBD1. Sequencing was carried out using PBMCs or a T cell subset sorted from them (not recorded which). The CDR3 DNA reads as TGTGCCAGCAGCCCCGCCCGCCGGGACAGGAACACTGAAGCTTTCTTT. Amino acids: CASSPARRDRNTEAFF.